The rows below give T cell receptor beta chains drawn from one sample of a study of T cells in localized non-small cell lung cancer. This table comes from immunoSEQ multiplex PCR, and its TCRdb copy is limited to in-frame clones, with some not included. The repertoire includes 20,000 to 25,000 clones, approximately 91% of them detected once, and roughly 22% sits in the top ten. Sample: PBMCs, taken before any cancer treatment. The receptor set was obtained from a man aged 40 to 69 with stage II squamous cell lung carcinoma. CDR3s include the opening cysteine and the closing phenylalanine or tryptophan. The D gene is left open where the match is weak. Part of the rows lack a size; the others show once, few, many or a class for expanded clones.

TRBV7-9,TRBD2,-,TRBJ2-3,CASSAGTSGSGGDTQYF,TGTGCCAGCAGTGCCGGGACTAGCGGGAGCGGGGGGGATACGCAGTATTTT
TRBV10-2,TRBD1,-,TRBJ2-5,CASRGTGGMGTQYF,TGCGCCAGCAGGGGGACAGGGGGGATGGGGACCCAGTACTTC
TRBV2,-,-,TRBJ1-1,CASRRVRNTEAFF,TGTGCCAGCAGGCGGGTGAGGAACACTGAAGCTTTCTTT
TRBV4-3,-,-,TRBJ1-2,CASSQDWASDGYTF,TGCGCCAGCAGCCAAGATTGGGCATCAGATGGCTACACCTTC
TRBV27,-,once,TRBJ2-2,CASSPRSNTGELFF,TGTGCCAGCAGTCCCAGGTCGAACACCGGGGAGCTGTTTTTT
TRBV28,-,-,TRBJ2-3,CASTGVADTDTQYF,TGTGCCAGCACAGGCGTCGCCGACACAGATACGCAGTATTTT
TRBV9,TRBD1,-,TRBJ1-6,CASSVGTGDSPLHF,TGTGCCAGCAGCGTCGGAACAGGGGATTCACCCCTCCACTTT
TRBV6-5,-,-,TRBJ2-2,CASSRGILNTGELFF,TGTGCCAGCAGCCGAGGGATTTTAAACACCGGGGAGCTGTTTTTT
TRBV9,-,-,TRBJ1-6,CASSDYPGENSPLHF,TGTGCCAGCAGCGACTACCCCGGGGAGAATTCACCCCTCCACTTT
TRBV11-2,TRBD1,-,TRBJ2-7,CASRQGIEQYF,TGTGCCTCCCGACAGGGGATTGAGCAGTACTTC
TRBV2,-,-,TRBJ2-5,CASTTSGETQYF,TGTGCCAGCACGACTTCCGGGGAGACCCAGTACTTC
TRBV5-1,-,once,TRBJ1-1,CASSLAEGEPPRPFF,TGCGCCAGCAGCTTGGCCGAGGGGGAGCCACCGCGGCCTTTCTTT
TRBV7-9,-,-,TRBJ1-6,CASSLSGGHSPLHF,TGTGCCAGCAGCTTAAGTGGGGGCCATTCACCCCTCCACTTT
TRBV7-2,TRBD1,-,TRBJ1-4,CASSDPQGAAATNEKLFF,TGTGCCAGCAGCGACCCCCAGGGGGCAGCCGCAACTAATGAAAAACTGTTTTTT
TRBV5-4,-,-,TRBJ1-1,CASRPNLAGDTEAFF,TGTGCCAGCAGACCCAATCTCGCAGGTGACACTGAAGCTTTCTTT
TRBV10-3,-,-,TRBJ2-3,CAISASGASDTQYF,TGTGCCATCAGTGCCTCGGGGGCATCAGATACGCAGTATTTT
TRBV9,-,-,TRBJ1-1,CASSVVDRNTEAFF,TGTGCCAGCAGCGTAGTAGACAGAAACACTGAAGCTTTCTTT
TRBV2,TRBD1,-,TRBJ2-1,CASSEQGANLSNEQFF,TGTGCCAGCAGTGAGCAGGGGGCGAATTTATCGAATGAGCAGTTCTTC
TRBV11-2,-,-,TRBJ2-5,CASSLGDNNQETQYF,TGTGCCAGCAGCTTAGGGGACAACAACCAAGAGACCCAGTACTTC
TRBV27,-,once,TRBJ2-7,CASGRAGAPQYF,TGTGCCAGCGGACGCGCAGGGGCGCCGCAGTACTTC
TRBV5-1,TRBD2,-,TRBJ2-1,CASSSLAGDYNEQFF,TGCGCCAGCAGCTCGTTAGCGGGGGATTACAATGAGCAGTTCTTC
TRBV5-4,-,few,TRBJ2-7,CASSPGVSPTYEQYF,TGTGCCAGCAGCCCCGGGGTTAGTCCTACCTACGAGCAGTACTTC